A single sample is the source of the 14 T cell receptor beta chains below, sequenced in a study of regulatory T cells in long-lasting Graves disease. Noted time point: newly diagnosed GD, antithyroid drugs for less than 3 months. The TCR library used RNA extracted from PBMCs. Both iRepertoire HTBI primers and Arm-PCR of CDR3 regions were used to build the TCR beta libraries. TCRdb reanalysed the multiplex PCR reads using MiXCR and keeps one entry per CDR3 protein. The table has hundreds of thousands of distinct CDR3 sequences, 18% seen once; the top ten hold less than 45%. The sample here was peripheral blood mononuclear cells (PBMCs), taken at new diagnosis, from a patient treated with antithyroid drugs. The source is a female donor with Graves disease.

This clonotype was recorded a few times. The chain couples TRBV20-1 to TRBJ2-3; no clear D gene. CDR1 and CDR2 from the germline V gene are DFQATT and SNEGSKA (reference sequence). V was trimmed by 4 bases and J by 1 base, leaving 12 bases between them. This CDR3 is built from 14 residues. CDR3 DNA: TGCAGTGCTACCTCTACGAGCCGCACAGATACGCAGTATTTT. The encoded protein is CSATSTSRTDTQYF.

A word on this clonotype: A clone one base away is much larger, so this may be a read error. The chain combines TRBV7-2 with TRBJ2-7; 12 bases agree with TRBD2. Germline V lookup: CDR1 SGHTA, CDR2 FQGNSA. The CDR3 spans 16 residues. Written as DNA, the CDR3 is TGCGCCAGCAGCCTGGCCCGACTAGCGGGAGTAGATGAGCAGTACTTC. This gives the protein CASSLARLAGVDEQYF.

A few counts support this clonotype. The V gene is TRBV9, the J gene TRBJ2-3, with 13 bases lining up with TRBD2. Germline lookup yields CDR1 SGDLS and CDR2 YYNGEE. Germline trimming cut 3 bases from V and 8 bases from J; bases unmatched to any gene: 12. This CDR3 has 17 residues. The CDR3 DNA reads as TGTGCCAGCAGCGCCGTGACTAGCGGGAGGTTTCTCGGTACGCAGTATTTT. Protein: CASSAVTSGRFLGTQYF.

This clonotype was detected many times. V gene TRBV12-3 or TRBV12-4 combines with J gene TRBJ1-6; no firm D call. The CDR3 has 12 residues. Between the trimmed V and J ends, which lost 3 bases and 9 bases, there was a span of 6 bases. The CDR3 sequence: CASSLRVSPLHF. CDR3 sequence (DNA): TGTGCCAGCAGTTTGCGGGTTTCACCCCTCCACTTT.

This clonotype was counted a few times. In DNA, the CDR3 is TGTGCCAGCAGCCTCCCCGTTATTGGGGTCAATCAGCCCCAGCATTTT. Protein: CASSLPVIGVNQPQHF. The rearrangement joins TRBV6-1 to TRBJ1-5; D gene ambiguous. This CDR3 has 16 amino acids. Germline V gene sequence: CDR1 MNHNS, CDR2 SASEGT. With 6 bases removed from V and 3 bases from J, the gap between germline ends came to 18 bases.

This clonotype was observed many times. The chain joins TRBV7-2 to TRBJ2-1; 10 bases align to TRBD2. J lost 6 bases, V lost 3 bases, and 8 bases had no gene match. The CDR3 runs to 16 residues. In germline, CDR1 is SGHTA, CDR2 FQGNSA. The CDR3 spells CASSFSGTSEINEQFF. In nucleotides, the CDR3 is TGTGCCAGCAGCTTCTCCGGGACTAGCGAGATCAATGAGCAGTTCTTC. The full variable domain, in which reference TRBV7-2 and TRBJ2-1 provide the parts outside the CDR3, is GAGVSQSPSNKVTEKGKDVELRCDPISGHTALYWYRQSLGQGLEFLIYFQGNSAPDKSGLPSDRFSAERTGGSVSTLTIQRTQQEDSAVYLCASSFSGTSEINEQFFGPGTRLTVL.

In its sample, this clonotype was seen a few times. The chain recombines TRBV6-5 with TRBJ1-2, with D perhaps TRBD1 (5 bases). V lost 2 bases and J lost 8, with 21 bases in between. Looked up from germline, CDR1 is MNHEY and CDR2 is SVGAGI. The CDR3 has 16 residues. CDR3: CASSYLDIYKQEGYTF. CDR3 in DNA: TGTGCCAGCAGTTACCTAGACATCTACAAACAGGAAGGCTACACCTTC.

This clonotype has more than one count but fewer than ten. This is likely an artifact of a read error, given a far larger clone one base away. The chain joins TRBV11-2 to TRBJ2-3; unclear D gene. The assigned J gene may be wrong: the sequence end matches TRBJ2-5 better. Germline CDR1 is SGHAT and CDR2 is FQNNGV. The CDR3 length is 12 residues. The CDR3 reads CASSLDHGTQYF. CDR3 DNA sequence: TGTGCCAGCAGCTTAGATCACGGGACCCAGTACTTC.

The rearrangement links TRBV2 to TRBJ2-3; 9 bases are shared with TRBD2. CDR1 is SNHLY and CDR2 is FYNNEI in the germline V gene. The CDR3 runs to 16 residues. V lost 6 bases and J lost 1; bases outside the gene matches: 8. The chain's CDR3 is CASRPRTSVRTDTQYF. The CDR3 DNA is TGTGCCAGCAGACCTCGGACTAGCGTACGCACAGATACGCAGTATTTT.

This clonotype was picked up many times. The chain recombines TRBV11-2 with TRBJ2-1; 7 nucleotides agree with TRBD2. CDR1 is SGHAT, CDR2 FQNNGV, per germline. V trimming: 4 bases; J trimming: 6 bases; junction bases outside the gene matches: 12. This CDR3 spans 16 amino acids. In DNA, the CDR3 is TGTGCCAGCAGCTCGCGACTAGCTTTCGTATTCAATGAGCAGTTCTTC. Protein product: CASSSRLAFVFNEQFF.

This clonotype has a count of ten or more. The chain combines TRBV5-1 with TRBJ2-6; D tentatively fits TRBD1 or TRBD2 (5 bases each). In germline, CDR1 is SGHRS, CDR2 YFSETQ. This CDR3 is built from 17 residues. V lost 4 bases and J lost 4, with 18 bases in between. The CDR3 DNA sequence: TGCGCCAGCAGCGGGACCTGGGGTCCGCGCGGGGCCAACGTCCTGACTTTC. This gives the protein CASSGTWGPRGANVLTF.

Many counts were recorded for this clonotype. This chain links TRBV28 with TRBJ2-7; the D call may be TRBD1 or TRBD2 (5 bases each). Germline CDR1 reads MDHEN; CDR2 reads SYDVKM. V lost 3 bases and J 6 bases, leaving 21 bases between the germline ends. This CDR3 comprises 16 residues. The CDR3 reads CASSLGVGQARREQYF. DNA of the CDR3: TGTGCCAGCAGTTTGGGGGTTGGGCAGGCCAGACGCGAGCAGTACTTC.

The V gene is TRBV19, the J gene TRBJ2-5, with TRBD2 matching over 14 bases. The V segment lost 6 bases and the J segment 3 bases; nucleotides outside the gene matches: 0. The CDR3 runs 14 residues. In germline, CDR1 is LNHDA, CDR2 SQIVND (reference sequence). The CDR3 bases are TGTGCCAGTAGGGGACTAGCGGGAGAAGAGACCCAGTACTTC. Translated, it gives CASRGLAGEETQYF.

This clonotype was found many times. V usage is TRBV7-9 and J usage is TRBJ1-1; D is unclear. The CDR3 contains 13 residues. Germline lookup yields CDR1 SEHNR and CDR2 FQNEAQ (reference sequence). With 11 bases removed from V and 4 bases from J, the gap between germline ends came to 17 bases. CDR3 nucleotides: TGTGCCTCCGCAGCGGATTGGGGCACTGAAGCTTTCTTT. Its protein product is CASAADWGTEAFF.